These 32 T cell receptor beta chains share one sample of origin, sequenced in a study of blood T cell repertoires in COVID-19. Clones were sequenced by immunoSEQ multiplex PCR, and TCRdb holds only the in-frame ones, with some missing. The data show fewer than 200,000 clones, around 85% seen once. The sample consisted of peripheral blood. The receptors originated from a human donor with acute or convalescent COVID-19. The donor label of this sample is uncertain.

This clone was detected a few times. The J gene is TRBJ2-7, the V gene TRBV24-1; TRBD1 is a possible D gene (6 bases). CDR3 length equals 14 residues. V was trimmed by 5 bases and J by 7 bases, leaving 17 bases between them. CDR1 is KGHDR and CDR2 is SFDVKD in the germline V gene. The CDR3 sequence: CATSAAGDRREQYF. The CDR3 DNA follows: TGTGCCACCAGTGCGGCAGGGGACCGGAGGGAGCAGTACTTC.

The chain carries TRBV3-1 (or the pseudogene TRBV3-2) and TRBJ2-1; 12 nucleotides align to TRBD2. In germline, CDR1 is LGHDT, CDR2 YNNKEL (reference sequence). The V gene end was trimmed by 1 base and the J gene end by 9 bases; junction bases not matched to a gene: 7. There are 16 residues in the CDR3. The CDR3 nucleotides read TGTGCCAGCAGCCAAGCCCTAGCGGGGGGGCAAGGTGAGCAGTTCTTC. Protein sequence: CASSQALAGGQGEQFF.

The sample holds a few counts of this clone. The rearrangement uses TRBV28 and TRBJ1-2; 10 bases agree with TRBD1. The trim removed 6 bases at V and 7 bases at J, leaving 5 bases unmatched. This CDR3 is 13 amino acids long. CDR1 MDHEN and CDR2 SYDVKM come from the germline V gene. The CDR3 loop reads CASSQGQGGGYTF. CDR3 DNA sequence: TGTGCCAGCAGCCAAGGACAGGGGGGTGGCTACACCTTC.

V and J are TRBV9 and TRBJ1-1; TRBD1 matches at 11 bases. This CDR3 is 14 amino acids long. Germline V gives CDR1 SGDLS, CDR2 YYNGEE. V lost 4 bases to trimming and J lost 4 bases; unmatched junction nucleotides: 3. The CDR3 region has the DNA TGTGCCAGCAGCCCAGGGACAGGGGGCACTGAAGCTTTCTTT. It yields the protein CASSPGTGGTEAFF.

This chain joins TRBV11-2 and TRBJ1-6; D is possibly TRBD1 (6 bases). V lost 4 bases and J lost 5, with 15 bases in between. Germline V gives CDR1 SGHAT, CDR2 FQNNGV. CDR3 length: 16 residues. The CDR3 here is CASSSLGQTNNSPLHF. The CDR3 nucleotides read TGTGCCAGCAGCTCCCTTGGACAGACTAATAATTCACCCCTCCACTTT.

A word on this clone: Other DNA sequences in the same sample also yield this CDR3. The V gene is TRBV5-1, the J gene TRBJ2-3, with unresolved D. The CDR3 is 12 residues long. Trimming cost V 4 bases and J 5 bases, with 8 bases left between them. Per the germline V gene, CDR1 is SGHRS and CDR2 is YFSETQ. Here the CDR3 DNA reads TGCGCCAGCAGCCCCTCGGGAGATACGCAGTATTTT. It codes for CASSPSGDTQYF.

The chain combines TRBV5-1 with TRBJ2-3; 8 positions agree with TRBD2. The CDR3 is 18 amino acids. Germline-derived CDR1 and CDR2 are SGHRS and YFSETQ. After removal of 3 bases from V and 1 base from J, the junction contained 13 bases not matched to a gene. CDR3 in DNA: TGCGCCAGCAGCTCCTCAGGGCGGGGGGTTTTTGGCACAGATACGCAGTATTTT. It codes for CASSSSGRGVFGTDTQYF.

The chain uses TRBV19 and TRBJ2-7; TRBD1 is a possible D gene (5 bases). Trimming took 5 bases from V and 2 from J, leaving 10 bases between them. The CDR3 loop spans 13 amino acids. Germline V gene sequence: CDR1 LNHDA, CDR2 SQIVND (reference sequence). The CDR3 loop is CASSLTGAYEQYF. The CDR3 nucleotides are TGTGCCAGTAGTCTAACAGGCGCCTACGAGCAGTACTTC.

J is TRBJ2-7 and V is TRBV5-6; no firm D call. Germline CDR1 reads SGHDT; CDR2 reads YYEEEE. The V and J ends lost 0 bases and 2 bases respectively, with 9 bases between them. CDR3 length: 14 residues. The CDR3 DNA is TGTGCCAGCAGCTTGGCGACACCCGCCTACGAGCAGTACTTC. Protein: CASSLATPAYEQYF.

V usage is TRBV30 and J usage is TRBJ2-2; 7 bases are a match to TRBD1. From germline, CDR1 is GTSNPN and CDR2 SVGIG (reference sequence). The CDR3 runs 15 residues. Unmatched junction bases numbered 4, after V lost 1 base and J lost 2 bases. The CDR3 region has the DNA TGTGCCTGGAGTGCGGACAGGCTAAACACCGGGGAGCTGTTTTTT. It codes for CAWSADRLNTGELFF.

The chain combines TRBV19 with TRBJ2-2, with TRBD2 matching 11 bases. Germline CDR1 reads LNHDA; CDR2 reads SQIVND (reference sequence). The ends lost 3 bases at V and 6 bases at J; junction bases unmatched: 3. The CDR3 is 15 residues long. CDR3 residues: CASSMTSGAAGELFF. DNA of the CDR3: TGTGCCAGTAGTATGACTAGCGGGGCCGCCGGGGAGCTGTTTTTT.

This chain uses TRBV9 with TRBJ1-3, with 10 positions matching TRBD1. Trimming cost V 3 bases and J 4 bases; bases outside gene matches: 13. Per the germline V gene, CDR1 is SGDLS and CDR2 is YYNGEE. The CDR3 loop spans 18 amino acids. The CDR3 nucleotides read TGTGCCAGCAGCGCAAAAGCAGGGACAGGGGTGTCAGGAAACACCATATATTTT. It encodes CASSAKAGTGVSGNTIYF.

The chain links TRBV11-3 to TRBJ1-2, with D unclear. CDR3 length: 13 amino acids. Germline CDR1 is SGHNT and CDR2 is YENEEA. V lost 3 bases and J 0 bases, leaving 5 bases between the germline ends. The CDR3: CASSLSSNYGYTF. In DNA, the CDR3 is TGTGCCAGCAGCTTGAGTTCTAACTATGGCTACACCTTC.

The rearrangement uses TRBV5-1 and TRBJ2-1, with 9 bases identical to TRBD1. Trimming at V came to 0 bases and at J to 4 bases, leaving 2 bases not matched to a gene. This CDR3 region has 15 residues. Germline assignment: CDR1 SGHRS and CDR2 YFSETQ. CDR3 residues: CASSLAGQGYNEQFF. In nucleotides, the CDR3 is TGCGCCAGCAGCTTGGCGGGACAGGGTTACAATGAGCAGTTCTTC.

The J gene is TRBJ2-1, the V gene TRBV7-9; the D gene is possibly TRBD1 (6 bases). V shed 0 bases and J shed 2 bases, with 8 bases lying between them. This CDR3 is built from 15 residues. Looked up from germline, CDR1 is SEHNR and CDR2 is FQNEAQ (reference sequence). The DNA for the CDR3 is TGTGCCAGCAGCTTAGCGGGACATACCTACAATGAGCAGTTCTTC. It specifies CASSLAGHTYNEQFF.

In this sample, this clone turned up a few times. The CDR3 spells CASSLEDQGTGNTIYF. The DNA for the CDR3 is TGTGCCAGCAGCTTGGAGGATCAGGGGACTGGAAACACCATATATTTT. This rearrangement joins TRBV5-4 to TRBJ1-3; weak D call: TRBD1 (6 bases). The CDR3 is 16 amino acids. Germline V CDR1 and CDR2: SGHNT, YYREEE (reference sequence). The V and J ends lost 0 bases and 2 bases respectively, with 12 bases between them. Complete variable domain (other parts from reference TRBV5-4 and TRBJ1-3): ETGVTQSPTHLIKTRGQQVTLRCSSQSGHNTVSWYQQALGQGPQFIFQYYREEENGRGNFPPRFSGLQFPNYSSELNVNALELDDSALYLCASSLEDQGTGNTIYFGEGSWLTVV.

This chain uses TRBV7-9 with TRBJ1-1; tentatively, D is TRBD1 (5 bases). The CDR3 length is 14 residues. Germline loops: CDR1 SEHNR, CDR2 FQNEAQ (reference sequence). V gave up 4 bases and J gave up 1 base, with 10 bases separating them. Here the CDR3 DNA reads TGTGCCAGCAGCTACCATACAGGGAACACTGAAGCTTTCTTT. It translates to CASSYHTGNTEAFF.

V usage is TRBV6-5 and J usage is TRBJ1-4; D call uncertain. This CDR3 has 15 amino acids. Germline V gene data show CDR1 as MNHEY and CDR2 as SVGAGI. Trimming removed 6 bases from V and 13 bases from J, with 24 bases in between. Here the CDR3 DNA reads TGTGCCAGCAGCTCCCATCTCGACCCCGCGGGAAGACTGTTTTTT. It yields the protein CASSSHLDPAGRLFF.

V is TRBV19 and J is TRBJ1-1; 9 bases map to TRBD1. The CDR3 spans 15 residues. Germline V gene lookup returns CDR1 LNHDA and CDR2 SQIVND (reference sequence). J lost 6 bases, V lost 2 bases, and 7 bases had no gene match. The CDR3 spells CASSIWGRTGAEAFF. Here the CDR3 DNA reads TGTGCCAGTAGTATATGGGGAAGGACAGGGGCTGAAGCTTTCTTT.

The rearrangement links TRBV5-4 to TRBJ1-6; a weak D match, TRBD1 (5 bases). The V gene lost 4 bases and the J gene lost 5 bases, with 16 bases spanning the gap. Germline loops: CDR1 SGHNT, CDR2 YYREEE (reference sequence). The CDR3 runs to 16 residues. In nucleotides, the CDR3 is TGTGCCAGCAGCCCCGGGGGAGGGGCACATAATTCACCCCTCCACTTT. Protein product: CASSPGGGAHNSPLHF.

The DNA of the CDR3 is TGTGCCGCGGGGGGGCCAACAGATACGCAGTATTTT. Translated, it gives CAAGGPTDTQYF. The chain couples TRBV10-3 to TRBJ2-3, with 9 bases aligning to TRBD2. Germline V gene lookup returns CDR1 ENHRY and CDR2 SYGVKD. V was clipped by 11 bases and J by 3 bases; unmatched bases: 3. This CDR3 is 12 amino acids long.

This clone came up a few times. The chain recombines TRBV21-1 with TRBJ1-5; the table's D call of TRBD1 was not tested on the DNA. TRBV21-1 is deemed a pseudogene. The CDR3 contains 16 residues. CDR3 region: CASSKYSPGGNQPQHF. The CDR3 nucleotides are TGTGCCAGCAGCAAATACAGCCCAGGGGGGAATCAGCCCCAGCATTTT.

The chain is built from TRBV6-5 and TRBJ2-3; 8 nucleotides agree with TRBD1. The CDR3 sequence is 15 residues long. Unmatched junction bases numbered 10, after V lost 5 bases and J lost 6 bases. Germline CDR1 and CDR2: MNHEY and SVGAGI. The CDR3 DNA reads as TGTGCCAGCAGTATTCTTACAGGGGGTTTGGATACGCAGTATTTT. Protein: CASSILTGGLDTQYF.

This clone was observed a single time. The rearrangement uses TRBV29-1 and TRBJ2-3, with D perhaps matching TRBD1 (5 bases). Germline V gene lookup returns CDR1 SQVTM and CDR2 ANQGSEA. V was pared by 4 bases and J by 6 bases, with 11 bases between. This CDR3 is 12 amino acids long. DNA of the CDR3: TGCAGCGTTGCGGGCCCAGGGGATACGCAGTATTTT. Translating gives CSVAGPGDTQYF.

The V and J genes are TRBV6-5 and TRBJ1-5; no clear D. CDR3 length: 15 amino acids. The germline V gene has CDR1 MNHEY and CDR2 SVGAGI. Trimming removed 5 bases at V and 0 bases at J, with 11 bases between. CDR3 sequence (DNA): TGTGCCAGCAGTCCTCCAGCGTATAGCAATCAGCCCCAGCATTTT. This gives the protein CASSPPAYSNQPQHF.

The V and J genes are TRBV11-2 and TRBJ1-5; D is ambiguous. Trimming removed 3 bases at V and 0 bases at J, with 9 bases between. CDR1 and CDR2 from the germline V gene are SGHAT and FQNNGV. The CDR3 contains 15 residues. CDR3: CASSLGRASNQPQHF. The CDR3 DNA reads TGTGCCAGCAGCTTGGGGAGGGCTAGCAATCAGCCCCAGCATTTT.

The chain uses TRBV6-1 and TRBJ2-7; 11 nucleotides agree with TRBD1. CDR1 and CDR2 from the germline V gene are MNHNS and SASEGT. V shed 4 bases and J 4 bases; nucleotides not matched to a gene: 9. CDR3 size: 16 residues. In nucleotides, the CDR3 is TGTGCCAGCAGTGTTAAGACCGGGACAGGGGGGTACGAGCAGTACTTC. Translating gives CASSVKTGTGGYEQYF.

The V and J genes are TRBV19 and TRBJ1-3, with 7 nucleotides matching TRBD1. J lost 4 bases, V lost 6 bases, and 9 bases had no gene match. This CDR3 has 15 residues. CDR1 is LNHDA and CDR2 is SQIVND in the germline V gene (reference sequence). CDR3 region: CASRLDRSPGNTIYF. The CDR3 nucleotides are TGTGCCAGTAGATTGGACAGGTCGCCCGGAAACACCATATATTTT.

The CDR3 sequence: CATSRGTGTGRTEAFF. The DNA for the CDR3 is TGTGCCACCAGCAGAGGGACCGGGACAGGGAGAACTGAAGCTTTCTTT. The V gene is TRBV15, the J gene TRBJ1-1; the match to TRBD1 covers 9 bases. V lost 1 base and J lost 5; bases outside the gene matches: 8. In germline, CDR1 is LNHNV, CDR2 YYDKDF (reference sequence). There are 16 residues in the CDR3.

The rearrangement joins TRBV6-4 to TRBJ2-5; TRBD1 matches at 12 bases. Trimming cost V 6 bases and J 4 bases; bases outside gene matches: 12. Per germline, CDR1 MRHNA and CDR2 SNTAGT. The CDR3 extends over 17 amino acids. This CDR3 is CASRWDRGRLMGETQYF. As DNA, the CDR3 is TGTGCCAGCAGATGGGACAGGGGGCGCCTGATGGGAGAGACCCAGTACTTC.

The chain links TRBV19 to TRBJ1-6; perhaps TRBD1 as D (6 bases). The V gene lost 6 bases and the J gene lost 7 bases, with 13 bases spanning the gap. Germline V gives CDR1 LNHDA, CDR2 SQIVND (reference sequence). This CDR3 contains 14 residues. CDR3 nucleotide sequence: TGTGCCAGTAGGGGGGCCCCCGGGAATTCACCCCTCCACTTT. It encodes CASRGAPGNSPLHF.

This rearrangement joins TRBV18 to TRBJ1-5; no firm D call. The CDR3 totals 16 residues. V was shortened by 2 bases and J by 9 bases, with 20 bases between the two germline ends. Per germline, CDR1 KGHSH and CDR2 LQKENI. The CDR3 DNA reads TGTGCCAGCTCACCAACGGCCTCGGGGTCCAATGGGCCCCAGCATTTT. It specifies CASSPTASGSNGPQHF.